This TCR beta chain is drawn from a study of Ad26.COV2.S vaccination and SARS-CoV-2 variants. Study-wide results and limits: The study found higher spike-specific TCR breadth in vaccine than placebo recipients. Reports say spike-specific CD8+ and CD4+ T cell responses covered substantial breadth after vaccination.

As concerns this clone: As yet, its antigen is unknown.

Germline lookup yields CDR1 MNHEY and CDR2 SVGEGT. The CDR3 runs 16 residues. V lost 3 bases and J lost 1; bases outside the gene matches: 3. Repertoires were generated with immunoSEQ multiplex PCR, while TCRdb's copy carries only in-frame clones and drops some. The data show some 520,000 clones, around 90% seen once. Treatment given: some 19 received Ad26.COV2.S at low or high dose, single or two shots; about 5 received placebo; per-sample allocation not given. Repertoires come from day 63 after the first vaccine or placebo injection. Donation was by an adult aged 18-55 years who was in Boston. Sample: peripheral blood, taken in a trial of Ad26.COV2.S vaccine versus placebo. The chain has TRBV6-2 or TRBV6-3 and TRBJ2-1, with TRBD1 matching over 10 bases. The sequence was obtained from a person between 18 and 65 years old who received the Ad26.COV2.S COVID-19 vaccine or a placebo. CDR3 nucleotide sequence: TGTGCCAGCAGTTATGGACAGGGGGGGTCCTACAATGAGCAGTTCTTC. Protein sequence: CASSYGQGGSYNEQFF.